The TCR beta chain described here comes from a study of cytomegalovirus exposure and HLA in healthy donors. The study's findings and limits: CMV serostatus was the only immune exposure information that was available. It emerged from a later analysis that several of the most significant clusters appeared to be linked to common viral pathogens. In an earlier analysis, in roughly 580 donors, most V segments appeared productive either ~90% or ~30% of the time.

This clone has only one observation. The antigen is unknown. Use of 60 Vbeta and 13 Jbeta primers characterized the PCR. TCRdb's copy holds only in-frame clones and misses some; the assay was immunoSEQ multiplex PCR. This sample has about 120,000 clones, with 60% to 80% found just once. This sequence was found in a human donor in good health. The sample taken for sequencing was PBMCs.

CDR3 sequence reads: CASSLELAGKQFF. CDR3 in DNA: TGTGCCAGCAGCTTGGAACTAGCGGGAAAGCAGTTCTTC. The chain is built from TRBV5-4 and TRBJ2-1, with 10 positions matching TRBD2. Trimming cost V 0 bases and J 11 bases; bases outside gene matches: 2. Germline-derived CDR1 and CDR2 are SGHNT and YYREEE (reference sequence). The CDR3 spans 13 residues. The whole variable domain, filled in from reference TRBV5-4 and TRBJ2-1, reads ETGVTQSPTHLIKTRGQQVTLRCSSQSGHNTVSWYQQALGQGPQFIFQYYREEENGRGNFPPRFSGLQFPNYSSELNVNALELDDSALYLCASSLELAGKQFFGPGTRLTVL.